The 28 T cell receptor beta chains given below trace back to one sample, sequenced in a study of T-cell reconstitution after alpha-beta-depleted transplantation in children. Preparing the TCRbeta library involved the use of unique molecular identifiers. A single record per CDR3 protein comes from TCRdb applying MiXCR to the PCR reads. The sample contains 200,000 to 300,000 distinct CDR3 sequences, roughly a quarter of which appear only once. The material sequenced was PBMCs, mostly from graft donor cells, taken 360 days after TCRalphabeta/CD19-depleted stem cell transplant. These receptors all stem from a female patient aged 2 to 10 who had a stem cell transplant for congenital amegakaryocytic thrombocytopenia, so the T cells may come from the graft donor.

Only a few counts were recorded for this clonotype. This sequence joins TRBV12-3 or TRBV12-4 and TRBJ1-4, with a weak D call TRBD1 (5 bases). V lost 3 bases and J lost 0, with 14 bases in between. There are 17 residues in the CDR3. The CDR3 DNA is TGTGCCAGCAGTTTTCTCGGGGCAAGGGCAACTAATGAAAAACTGTTTTTT. Encoded protein: CASSFLGARATNEKLFF.

The chain carries TRBV20-1 and TRBJ2-5; 11 bases are a match to TRBD1. Per the germline V gene, CDR1 is DFQATT and CDR2 is SNEGSKA (reference sequence). V trimming: 4 bases; J trimming: 5 bases; junction bases outside the gene matches: 6. The CDR3 is made up of 14 amino acids. CDR3 nucleotides: TGCAGTGCTACCCCGGGACAGGGGGTTGAGACCCAGTACTTC. It codes for CSATPGQGVETQYF.

This clonotype appeared a few times. The CDR3, as DNA: TGTGCCAGCAGTTACGGGGTGGGACAGTGGTTCTTC. It specifies CASSYGVGQWFF. This chain joins TRBV6-2 or TRBV6-3 and TRBJ2-1; 7 bases align to TRBD1. The ends lost 2 bases at V and 15 bases at J; junction bases unmatched: 7. The germline CDR1 and CDR2 sequences are MNHEY and SVGEGT. This CDR3 is 12 amino acids long.

V gene TRBV2 combines with J gene TRBJ2-1; D may be TRBD1 (6 bases). The CDR3 has 15 amino acids. In germline, CDR1 is SNHLY, CDR2 FYNNEI. V lost 5 bases and J 6 bases, leaving 17 bases between the germline ends. The CDR3 sequence is CASSFTRGQGNEQFF. The CDR3 bases are TGTGCCAGCAGTTTTACCAGGGGTCAGGGCAATGAGCAGTTCTTC.

This chain uses TRBV4-3 with TRBJ1-6; D is possibly TRBD1 (5 bases). This CDR3 has 17 residues. Germline assignment: CDR1 LGHNA and CDR2 YSLEER. The germline V and J ends were trimmed by 3 bases and 7 bases, with 19 bases remaining between them. CDR3 sequence (DNA): TGCGCCAGCAGCCACGGAGGAGGAGGGGTTAAGAATTCACCCCTCCACTTT. It yields the protein CASSHGGGGVKNSPLHF.

This clonotype was detected a few times. A junction end diverges from the germline sequence, so it may reflect a read error. The gene calls are TRBV3-1 and TRBJ2-3; 7 bases agree with TRBD1. Looked up from germline, CDR1 is LGHDT and CDR2 is YNNKEL (reference sequence). The CDR3 sequence is 15 residues long. In nucleotides, the CDR3 is TGTGCCAGCAGTCAAGAGGGGGCTGTCTCCGATACGCAGTATTTT. Encoded protein: CASSQEGAVSDTQYF.

This clonotype was observed a handful of times. The CDR3 DNA sequence: TGCAGTGCAATAGCGGGGGGGCCAGAGACCCAGTACTTC. Translated, it gives CSAIAGGPETQYF. The genes are TRBV20-1 and TRBJ2-5; TRBD2 matches 11 bases. Per the germline V gene, CDR1 is DFQATT and CDR2 is SNEGSKA (reference sequence). The CDR3 length is 13 residues. V shed 6 bases, J shed 4 bases, and the junction held 4 bases outside the gene matches.

The V call is TRBV20-1, the J call TRBJ1-3, with D perhaps matching TRBD1 (6 bases). The CDR3 extends over 15 amino acids. Per germline, CDR1 DFQATT and CDR2 SNEGSKA (reference sequence). Trimming removed 6 bases from V and 0 bases from J, with 15 bases in between. The CDR3 protein is CSARETGSSGNTIYF. CDR3 nucleotides: TGCAGTGCGCGTGAAACAGGGTCCTCTGGAAACACCATATATTTT.

This chain links TRBV20-1 with TRBJ2-1; 8 nucleotides line up with TRBD2. Germline CDR1 is DFQATT and CDR2 is SNEGSKA (reference sequence). There are 14 residues in the CDR3. After removal of 1 base from V and 9 bases from J, the junction contained 8 bases not matched to a gene. The CDR3, as DNA: TGCAGTGCTAGAGTGCGGGGGGCCCCAATTGAGCAGTTCTTC. Encoded protein: CSARVRGAPIEQFF.

This clonotype was observed a handful of times. The chain recombines TRBV5-6 with TRBJ1-2; unclear D gene. The V gene lost 4 bases and the J gene lost 7 bases, with 14 bases spanning the gap. Germline lookup yields CDR1 SGHDT and CDR2 YYEEEE. The CDR3 contains 13 residues. Written as DNA, the CDR3 is TGTGCCAGCAGCGCCGTTGGTGGGTTTGGCTACACCTTC. The encoded protein is CASSAVGGFGYTF.

J is TRBJ2-6 and V is TRBV7-8, with 9 nucleotides matching TRBD1. This CDR3 is 17 amino acids long. CDR1 and CDR2 from the germline V gene are SGHVS and FQNEAQ. The ends lost 3 bases at V and 2 bases at J; junction bases unmatched: 5. The CDR3 DNA reads TGTGCCAGCAGCTTTCACAGGGGGCTCACTGGGGCCAACGTCCTGACTTTC. Amino acid sequence: CASSFHRGLTGANVLTF.

This clonotype was observed at least ten times. This chain joins TRBV20-1 and TRBJ2-7, with 9 bases that match TRBD2. In germline, CDR1 is DFQATT, CDR2 SNEGSKA (reference sequence). The ends lost 3 bases at V and 0 bases at J; junction bases unmatched: 9. This CDR3 comprises 16 residues. CDR3 sequence (DNA): TGCAGTGCTAGTTTAAAGGGACTAGCCTACTCCTACGAGCAGTACTTC. Translating gives CSASLKGLAYSYEQYF.

Comments on this clonotype: The germline gene is not matched at one end of the junction; a read error may be the cause. The chain recombines TRBV28 with TRBJ1-5; D not certain. Germline V gene data show CDR1 as MDHEN and CDR2 as SYDVKM. The CDR3 consists of 14 residues. CDR3 nucleotides: TGTGCCAGCAGTTACGGGTTGCGCAATCAGCGCCAGCATTTT. Translated, it gives CASSYGLRNQRQHF.

This clonotype appeared a few times. The chain has TRBV20-1 and TRBJ1-5; D not certain. This CDR3 spans 16 amino acids. With 6 bases removed from V and 5 bases from J, the gap between germline ends came to 23 bases. From germline, CDR1 is DFQATT and CDR2 SNEGSKA (reference sequence). CDR3 amino acids: CSASQKRVGRDQPQHF. The CDR3 coding sequence is TGCAGTGCGTCCCAAAAAAGGGTCGGTAGGGATCAGCCCCAGCATTTT.

This chain links TRBV5-1 with TRBJ2-7; D uncertain. The CDR3 contains 13 residues. Germline assignment: CDR1 SGHRS and CDR2 YFSETQ. Trimming removed 1 base from V and 5 bases from J, with 10 bases in between. In DNA, the CDR3 is TGCGCCAGCAGCTTGTCAACAGAGAACGAGCAGTACTTC. Amino acids: CASSLSTENEQYF. Supplemented by reference TRBV5-1 and TRBJ2-7, the full variable domain reads KAGVTQTPRYLIKTRGQQVTLSCSPISGHRSVSWYQQTPGQGLQFLFEYFSETQRNKGNFPGRFSGRQFSNSRSEMNVSTLELGDSALYLCASSLSTENEQYFGPGTRLTVT.

The J gene is TRBJ1-5, the V gene TRBV4-3; D ambiguous. The V gene lost 2 bases and the J gene lost 6 bases, with 11 bases spanning the gap. Per the germline V gene, CDR1 is LGHNA and CDR2 is YSLEER. The CDR3 spans 14 residues. The CDR3 loop reads CASSQNPEPQPQHF. The CDR3 DNA is TGCGCCAGCAGCCAAAATCCCGAGCCTCAGCCCCAGCATTTT.

This clonotype appeared a few times. This chain connects TRBV6-2 or TRBV6-3 to TRBJ2-2; 9 nucleotides agree with TRBD2. J gave up 4 bases and V 0 bases, and 6 bases lay outside the gene matches. The germline V gene has CDR1 MNHEY and CDR2 SVGEGT. The CDR3 has 17 amino acids. This chain's CDR3 is CASSYSVTSGSTGELFF. In DNA form, the CDR3 reads TGTGCCAGCAGTTACTCGGTGACTAGCGGCTCCACCGGGGAGCTGTTTTTT.

J is TRBJ1-2 and V is TRBV12-3 or TRBV12-4; D may be TRBD1 (6 bases). V lost 6 bases and J 2 bases, leaving 13 bases between the germline ends. The CDR3 covers 14 residues. CDR3 in amino acids: CASRSTGLNYGYTF. The CDR3, as DNA: TGTGCCAGCAGATCGACAGGATTAAACTATGGCTACACCTTC.

This chain links TRBV12-3 or TRBV12-4 with TRBJ2-7; 9 bases align to TRBD2. V shed 0 bases, J shed 6 bases, and the junction held 6 bases outside the gene matches. There are 15 residues in the CDR3. The CDR3 coding sequence is TGTGCCAGCAGTTTAGCGGGACTAGCTGATTCCGAGCAGTACTTC. It is translated as CASSLAGLADSEQYF.

In its sample, this clonotype was seen a few times. J is TRBJ2-7 and V is TRBV3-1; D not resolved. This CDR3 has 12 amino acids. V lost 1 base and J lost 13, with 14 bases in between. Germline CDR1 and CDR2: LGHDT and YNNKEL (reference sequence). The CDR3 nucleotides read TGTGCCAGCAGCCAAGGGACGGCACAGCCCTACTTC. Translating gives CASSQGTAQPYF.

The rearrangement joins TRBV28 to TRBJ2-1, with D possibly TRBD2 on 5 matching bases. The CDR3 sequence is 12 residues long. Germline loops: CDR1 MDHEN, CDR2 SYDVKM. The germline V and J ends were trimmed by 6 bases and 9 bases, with 12 bases remaining between them. CDR3: CASSPGISEQFF. CDR3 coding DNA: TGTGCCAGCAGCCCCGGGATTAGTGAGCAGTTCTTC.

The rearrangement joins TRBV3-1 to TRBJ2-1; weak D call: TRBD2 (5 bases). The germline V gene has CDR1 LGHDT and CDR2 YNNKEL (reference sequence). The V and J ends lost 1 base and 10 bases respectively, with 14 bases between them. The CDR3 runs 14 residues. In nucleotides, the CDR3 is TGTGCCAGCAGCCAAGTTCTGGGAGCTGGCGAGCAGTTCTTC. Translation: CASSQVLGAGEQFF.

This clonotype has just a few counts. The genes are TRBV19 and TRBJ1-6, with D uncertain. Trimming left V 6 bases short and J 7 bases short, with 13 bases between. Germline V gene lookup returns CDR1 LNHDA and CDR2 SQIVND (reference sequence). This CDR3 has 14 residues. The CDR3 protein is CASRIGPPNSPLHF. For the CDR3, the DNA is TGTGCCAGTAGAATTGGGCCGCCCAATTCACCCCTCCACTTT.

This clonotype was seen a handful of times. The chain joins TRBV20-1 to TRBJ2-5, with D perhaps TRBD1 (6 bases). This CDR3 spans 15 amino acids. The V end was cut by 0 bases, the J end by 1 base, with 12 bases between. Germline lookup yields CDR1 DFQATT and CDR2 SNEGSKA (reference sequence). The CDR3, as DNA: TGCAGTGCTAGAGATCATGGGACAACCCAAGAGACCCAGTACTTC. This encodes CSARDHGTTQETQYF.

The CDR3 coding sequence is TGTGCCAGCAGCGTAGGTACATCGGCAGATACGCAGTATTTT. It translates to CASSVGTSADTQYF. This sequence joins TRBV9 and TRBJ2-3, with no clear D. Looked up from germline, CDR1 is SGDLS and CDR2 is YYNGEE. V shed 0 bases and J shed 4 bases, with 9 bases lying between them. The CDR3 spans 14 residues.

This clonotype showed up many times. The chain combines TRBV7-8 with TRBJ2-3; 7 bases agree with TRBD2. The CDR3 has 16 residues. The V gene end was trimmed by 1 base and the J gene end by 5 bases; junction bases not matched to a gene: 9. CDR1 SGHVS and CDR2 FQNEAQ come from the germline V gene. The CDR3 sequence is CASSLVGAGAEDTQYF. The CDR3 coding sequence is TGTGCCAGCAGCTTAGTAGGGGCGGGAGCGGAAGATACGCAGTATTTT.

This clonotype was recorded at least ten times. The rearrangement uses TRBV12-3 or TRBV12-4 and TRBJ2-2; no firm D call. Between the trimmed V and J ends, which lost 3 bases and 6 bases, there was a span of 8 bases. The length of the CDR3 is 13 residues. The CDR3 DNA reads as TGTGCCAGCAGTTTCATGGGCTCCGGGGAGCTGTTTTTT. This sequence encodes CASSFMGSGELFF.

The gene calls are TRBV4-1 and TRBJ1-5, with D unclear. Germline V lookup: CDR1 MGHRA, CDR2 YSYEKL. V was clipped by 1 base and J by 9 bases, with 10 bases between them. CDR3 size: 13 residues. The CDR3 coding sequence is TGCGCCAGCAGCCAAGGCGGGAGTGGGCCCCAGCATTTT. It specifies CASSQGGSGPQHF.